Below, 25 T cell receptor beta chains from the same sample are listed, as sequenced in a study of cytomegalovirus exposure and HLA in healthy donors. Sequenced by immunoSEQ multiplex PCR; TCRdb stores in-frame clones only, minus some. The sample records 120,000 to 150,000 clones, about 83% being singletons. What was sequenced was PBMCs. The receptors shown here come from a woman in her thirties in good health and CMV-seronegative.

The genes are TRBV7-9 and TRBJ1-4, with D possibly matching TRBD1 (6 bases). Germline assignment: CDR1 SEHNR and CDR2 FQNEAQ (reference sequence). Trimming shortened V by 5 bases and J by 8 bases, and 21 bases separated the two germline ends. The CDR3 is made up of 16 amino acids. The CDR3 loop is CASSPRVRDTEEKLFF. CDR3 sequence (DNA): TGTGCCAGCAGCCCCAGGGTCCGGGACACCGAAGAAAAACTGTTTTTT.

This rearrangement joins TRBV10-3 to TRBJ2-2; D is possibly TRBD1 (6 bases). The CDR3 covers 15 residues. The V and J ends lost 5 bases and 5 bases respectively, with 15 bases between them. The germline gives CDR1 ENHRY, CDR2 SYGVKD. CDR3 coding DNA: TGTGCCATCAGTCCCGCGGACAGAGAGACCGGGGAGCTGTTTTTT. Amino acid sequence: CAISPADRETGELFF.

This chain links TRBV5-1 with TRBJ2-1, with D possibly matching TRBD1 (8 bases). Germline V gene lookup returns CDR1 SGHRS and CDR2 YFSETQ. With 0 bases removed from V and 5 bases from J, the gap between germline ends came to 24 bases. This CDR3 contains 19 residues. The CDR3 sequence: CASSLGGLRGTGFHNEQFF. The CDR3 coding sequence is TGCGCCAGCAGCTTGGGGGGACTAAGGGGGACAGGATTCCACAATGAGCAGTTCTTC.

The rearrangement links TRBV19 to TRBJ1-1; 7 nucleotides align to TRBD1. The CDR3 spans 15 residues. Germline assignment: CDR1 LNHDA and CDR2 SQIVND (reference sequence). With V trimmed by 4 bases and J by 1 base, 6 bases remained unmatched. Here the CDR3 reads CASSNLRQGNTEAFF. The CDR3 DNA reads as TGTGCCAGTAGTAACCTCCGACAGGGGAACACTGAAGCTTTCTTT.

The gene calls are TRBV27 and TRBJ1-2; 9 positions agree with TRBD1. This CDR3 region has 16 residues. The V segment lost 4 bases and the J segment 3 bases; nucleotides outside the gene matches: 9. Germline V lookup: CDR1 MNHEY, CDR2 SMNVEV (reference sequence). The CDR3 nucleotides read TGTGCCAGCAGTTCGGGCCCCGGGACAGGGCACTATGGCTACACCTTC. Protein product: CASSSGPGTGHYGYTF.

V is TRBV9 and J is TRBJ2-7, with D perhaps TRBD1 (6 bases). The CDR3 is 14 residues long. CDR1 SGDLS and CDR2 YYNGEE come from the germline V gene. V was clipped by 0 bases and J by 3 bases, with 10 bases between them. The CDR3 is CASSVDQGHYEQYF. In DNA form, the CDR3 reads TGTGCCAGCAGCGTAGATCAGGGGCACTACGAGCAGTACTTC. Combining the CDR3 with reference TRBV9 and TRBJ2-7 gives the whole variable domain DSGVTQTPKHLITATGQRVTLRCSPRSGDLSVYWYQQSLDQGLQFLIQYYNGEERAKGNILERFSAQQFPDLHSELNLSSLELGDSALYFCASSVDQGHYEQYFGPGTRLTVT.

The chain combines TRBV7-2 with TRBJ2-5, with TRBD1 identical over 7 bases. This CDR3 is built from 13 residues. The V segment lost 1 base and the J segment 6 bases; nucleotides outside the gene matches: 2. The V gene's germline CDR1 is SGHTA and CDR2 FQGNSA. This CDR3 is CASSLVRGQTQYF. The CDR3 DNA follows: TGTGCCAGCAGCTTAGTGAGGGGGCAGACCCAGTACTTC.

The J gene is TRBJ1-6, the V gene TRBV5-1, with 8 bases aligning to TRBD1. CDR1 SGHRS and CDR2 YFSETQ come from the germline V gene. This CDR3 spans 15 amino acids. The V and J ends lost 3 bases and 7 bases, in that order; junction bases with no gene match: 6. CDR3 sequence reads: CASSSSGGANSPLHF. The DNA of the CDR3 is TGCGCCAGCAGCTCCTCAGGGGGCGCGAATTCACCCCTCCACTTT.

The chain couples TRBV2 to TRBJ1-1, with TRBD1 matching over 7 bases. Germline CDR1 reads SNHLY; CDR2 reads FYNNEI. V dropped 5 bases and J dropped 4; count of bases not matched to a gene: 7. CDR3 length: 14 amino acids. Written as DNA, the CDR3 is TGTGCCAGCAGTCGACAGGGATGGGGCACTGAAGCTTTCTTT. Translated: CASSRQGWGTEAFF. Drawing the rest from reference TRBV2 and TRBJ1-1, the complete variable domain is EPEVTQTPSHQVTQMGQEVILRCVPISNHLYFYWYRQILGQKVEFLVSFYNNEISEKSEIFDDQFSVERPDGSNFTLKIRSTKLEDSAMYFCASSRQGWGTEAFFGQGTRLTVV.

CDR3 DNA sequence: TGTGCCAGCAGCCAAGAATGGAGTAATTCACCCCTCCACTTT. This codes for CASSQEWSNSPLHF. The chain is built from TRBV4-2 and TRBJ1-6; D gene unclear. Germline loops: CDR1 LGHNA, CDR2 YNFKEQ. The germline V and J ends were trimmed by 0 bases and 6 bases, with 6 bases remaining between them. The CDR3 runs 14 residues.

The rearrangement uses TRBV5-4 and TRBJ2-5; possible D gene TRBD2, 6 bases. The germline V gene has CDR1 SGHNT and CDR2 YYREEE (reference sequence). V dropped 1 base and J dropped 5 bases, with 12 bases sitting between them. The length of the CDR3 is 14 residues. As DNA, the CDR3 is TGTGCCAGCAGCTTGCGGGGAAGCGGGGAGACCCAGTACTTC. This gives the protein CASSLRGSGETQYF.

V is TRBV13 and J is TRBJ1-1; D is ambiguous. V was cut by 2 bases and J by 6 bases, with 16 bases left in between. The CDR3 length is 15 residues. Germline CDR1 reads PRHDT; CDR2 reads FYEKMQ (reference sequence). The CDR3 bases are TGTGCCAGCAGCTTATATAGCCGAGGTTTTGCTGAAGCTTTCTTT. This codes for CASSLYSRGFAEAFF.

The table lists this clone with a few counts. This chain links TRBV7-3 with TRBJ1-2, with no clear D. Looked up from germline, CDR1 is SGHTA and CDR2 is FQGTGA. V was trimmed by 5 bases and J by 6 bases, leaving 16 bases between them. CDR3 length: 14 amino acids. Here the CDR3 reads CASSPLGVGDGYTF. Here the CDR3 DNA reads TGTGCCAGCAGCCCACTCGGGGTCGGTGATGGCTACACCTTC.

The chain couples TRBV15 to TRBJ1-2; the D is unclear. CDR3 length equals 18 residues. V lost 0 bases and J 2 bases, leaving 19 bases between the germline ends. Germline V lookup: CDR1 LNHNV, CDR2 YYDKDF (reference sequence). The CDR3 is CATSRDQFGQDANYGYTF. The DNA of the CDR3 is TGTGCCACCAGCAGAGATCAGTTTGGCCAGGATGCGAACTATGGCTACACCTTC.

As concerns this clone: Different DNA sequences within this sample yield the same CDR3. The chain recombines TRBV5-1 with TRBJ2-5, with 7 positions matching TRBD1. CDR1 SGHRS and CDR2 YFSETQ come from the germline V gene. This CDR3 is 13 amino acids long. Trimming removed 4 bases from V and 2 bases from J; junction bases left unmatched: 2. The CDR3 here is CASSLGQQETQYF. The CDR3 DNA is TGCGCCAGCAGCCTGGGACAGCAAGAGACCCAGTACTTC.

V is TRBV11-2 and J is TRBJ1-2; TRBD1 aligns across 7 bases. Germline loops: CDR1 SGHAT, CDR2 FQNNGV. This CDR3 contains 12 residues. J lost 9 bases, V lost 2 bases, and 3 bases had no gene match. The CDR3 bases are TGTGCCAGCAGCTTAACAGGGGTGAGCTACACCTTC. Its protein product is CASSLTGVSYTF. The full variable domain, rest sourced from reference TRBV11-2 and TRBJ1-2, is EAGVAQSPRYKIIEKRQSVAFWCNPISGHATLYWYQQILGQGPKLLIQFQNNGVVDDSQLPKDRFSAERLKGVDSTLKIQPAKLEDSAVYLCASSLTGVSYTFGSGTRLTVV.

A word on this clone: Other DNA sequences of this sample code for an identical CDR3. The rearrangement links TRBV19 to TRBJ1-2, with D possibly matching TRBD1 (5 bases). The CDR3 totals 13 residues. Trimming removed 4 bases from V and 8 bases from J, with 14 bases in between. Germline loops: CDR1 LNHDA, CDR2 SQIVND (reference sequence). In DNA, the CDR3 is TGTGCCAGTAGTACGCAAGGGGCACGGGGCTACACCTTC. Translated: CASSTQGARGYTF.

The chain couples TRBV7-9 to TRBJ2-7, with 9 bases that match TRBD1. CDR1 is SEHNR, CDR2 FQNEAQ, per germline (reference sequence). The V and J ends lost 5 bases and 6 bases, in that order; junction bases with no gene match: 8. The CDR3 runs 14 residues. The CDR3 DNA sequence: TGTGCCAGCAGCGAGGGACAGGGTTTGGTCGAGCAGTACTTC. Amino acid sequence: CASSEGQGLVEQYF.

The rearrangement links TRBV6-1 to TRBJ1-4; TRBD1 aligns across 7 bases. V shed 4 bases and J 13 bases; nucleotides not matched to a gene: 9. CDR3 length: 13 residues. Germline-derived CDR1 and CDR2 are MNHNS and SASEGT. The CDR3 region has the DNA TGTGCCAGCAGTGCCTGGGACAGCCAGGGACTGTTTTTT. As protein: CASSAWDSQGLFF.

CDR3 in amino acids: CASSLDSGAAYEQYF. CDR3 bases: TGTGCCAGCAGCTTAGACTCAGGGGCAGCCTACGAGCAGTACTTC. The chain carries TRBV11-1 and TRBJ2-7; tentatively, D is TRBD1 (6 bases). In germline, CDR1 is SGHAT, CDR2 FQDESV (reference sequence). CDR3 length: 15 residues. V lost 1 base and J lost 2, with 12 bases in between.

V usage is TRBV30 and J usage is TRBJ1-3; D is undetermined. Germline values: CDR1 GTSNPN, CDR2 SVGIG (reference sequence). V was clipped by 0 bases and J by 0 bases, with 9 bases between them. The CDR3 runs 15 residues. CDR3: CAWSVLLFSGNTIYF. DNA for the CDR3: TGTGCCTGGAGTGTCCTCCTCTTCTCTGGAAACACCATATATTTT.

The rearrangement links TRBV5-1 to TRBJ1-2, with a weak D call TRBD1 (5 bases). Deletions cut 5 bases from V and 4 bases from J, with 12 bases between. CDR3 length equals 13 residues. CDR1 and CDR2 (germline): SGHRS, YFSETQ. The CDR3 coding sequence is TGCGCCAGCAGTTTCGGTCAGGGCTATGGCTACACCTTC. Translation gives CASSFGQGYGYTF.

The chain has TRBV15 and TRBJ2-7, with a weak D call TRBD2 (7 bases). CDR3 length: 14 amino acids. Trimming pared 5 bases from V and 3 bases from J, leaving 14 bases between. Looked up from germline, CDR1 is LNHNV and CDR2 is YYDKDF (reference sequence). CDR3 amino acids: CATSEAGHLYEQYF. The CDR3 DNA is TGTGCCACCAGCGAAGCGGGACACCTCTACGAGCAGTACTTC.

The V gene is TRBV6-1, the J gene TRBJ1-4, with D unresolved. The CDR3 is 12 amino acids. V dropped 10 bases and J dropped 7 bases, with 13 bases sitting between them. Germline V gene data show CDR1 as MNHNS and CDR2 as SASEGT. The CDR3 is CATKEWVEKLFF. Here the CDR3 DNA reads TGTGCCACCAAGGAGTGGGTTGAAAAACTGTTTTTT.

This chain uses TRBV2 with TRBJ2-1; TRBD2 matches 11 bases. Germline trimming cut 4 bases from V and 9 bases from J; bases unmatched to any gene: 5. This CDR3 has 14 amino acids. Germline V lookup: CDR1 SNHLY, CDR2 FYNNEI. The CDR3 reads CASSVAGGRSEQFF. CDR3 sequence (DNA): TGTGCCAGCAGTGTAGCGGGGGGGCGGAGTGAGCAGTTCTTC.